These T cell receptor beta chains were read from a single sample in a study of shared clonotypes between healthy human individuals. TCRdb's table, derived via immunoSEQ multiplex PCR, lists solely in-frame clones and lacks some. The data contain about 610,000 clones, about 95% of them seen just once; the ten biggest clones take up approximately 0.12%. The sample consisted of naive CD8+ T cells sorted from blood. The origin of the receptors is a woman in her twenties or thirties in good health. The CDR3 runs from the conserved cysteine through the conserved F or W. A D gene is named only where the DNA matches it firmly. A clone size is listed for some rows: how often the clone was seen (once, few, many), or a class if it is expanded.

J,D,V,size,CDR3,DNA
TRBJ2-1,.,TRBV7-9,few,CASSQSLLGNEQFF,TGTGCCAGCAGCCAATCCCTCCTGGGGAATGAGCAGTTCTTC
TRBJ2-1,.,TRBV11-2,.,CASSPRGGVQYNEQFF,TGTGCCAGCAGCCCGAGGGGCGGGGTCCAGTACAATGAGCAGTTCTTC
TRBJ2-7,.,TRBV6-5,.,CASSWDGSYEQYF,TGTGCCAGCAGTTGGGACGGGTCCTACGAGCAGTACTTC
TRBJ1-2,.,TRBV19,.,CASSIDLIDWGYTF,TGTGCCAGTAGTATAGATCTTATCGATTGGGGCTACACCTTC
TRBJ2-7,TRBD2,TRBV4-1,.,CASNGPSGSHEQYF,TGCGCCAGCAACGGACCTAGCGGGAGCCACGAGCAGTACTTC
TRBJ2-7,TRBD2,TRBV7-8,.,CASSSGLAGVAYEQYF,TGTGCCAGCAGCTCCGGACTAGCGGGAGTAGCGTACGAGCAGTACTTC
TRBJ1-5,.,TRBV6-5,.,CASSSDNSNQPQHF,TGTGCCAGCAGTTCCGACAATAGCAATCAGCCCCAGCATTTT
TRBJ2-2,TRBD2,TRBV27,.,CASSEGLAGTGELFF,TGTGCCAGCAGTGAGGGACTAGCGGGAACCGGGGAGCTGTTTTTT
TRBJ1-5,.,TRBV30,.,CAWEEGSGGNQPQHF,TGTGCCTGGGAAGAAGGGAGTGGGGGCAATCAGCCCCAGCATTTT
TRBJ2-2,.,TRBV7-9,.,CASSTVTTNTGELFF,TGTGCCAGCAGCACCGTGACAACGAACACCGGGGAGCTGTTTTTT
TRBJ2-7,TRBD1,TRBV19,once,CASFPWGDRVDYEQYF,TGTGCCAGCTTCCCGTGGGGGGACAGGGTAGACTACGAGCAGTACTTC
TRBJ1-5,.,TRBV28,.,CASSFWSRDDSNQPQHF,TGTGCCAGCAGTTTTTGGTCCAGGGACGATAGCAATCAGCCCCAGCATTTT
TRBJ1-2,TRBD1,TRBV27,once,CASSLIQGLYGYTF,TGTGCCAGCAGCTTAATACAGGGGCTGTATGGCTACACCTTC
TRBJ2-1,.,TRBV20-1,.,CSAPGAGLVFF,TGCAGTGCCCCGGGCGCGGGACTCGTGTTCTTC
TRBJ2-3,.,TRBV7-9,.,CASSPPWVDTQYF,TGTGCCAGCAGCCCACCATGGGTCGATACGCAGTATTTT
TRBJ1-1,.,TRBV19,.,CASSPQGFTEAFF,TGTGCCAGTAGTCCCCAGGGATTCACTGAAGCTTTCTTT
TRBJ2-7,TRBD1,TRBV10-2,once,CASSGQGAIYEQYF,TGCGCCAGCAGCGGACAGGGGGCTATCTACGAGCAGTACTTC
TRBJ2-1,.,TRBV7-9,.,CASSLAHAEYNEQFF,TGTGCCAGCAGCTTAGCGCACGCAGAGTACAATGAGCAGTTCTTC